A selection of T cell receptor beta chains follows, all from one sample in a study of T cells in Graves' hyperthyroidism and ophthalmopathy. TCRdb used MiXCR to reprocess the multiplex PCR reads, holding one entry per CDR3 protein. This sample has roughly 98,000 distinct CDR3 sequences, with about 37% found just once. The sample comprised peripheral blood or thyroid tissue (not recorded which). The origin of the receptors is a woman in her twenties or thirties with Graves' hyperthyroidism. CDR3s include the opening cysteine and the closing phenylalanine or tryptophan. The D gene is left open where the match is weak. Clone size is stated in some rows and not others, as once, few, many or a class when expanded.

CDR3 length	D gene	clone size	J gene	V gene	CDR3 DNA	CDR3 protein
16	TRBD1	-	TRBJ1-1	TRBV5-1	TGCGCCAGCAGCTTGGCCGGACAGGGACTGAACACTGAAGCTTTCTTT	CASSLAGQGLNTEAFF
15	TRBD1	-	TRBJ1-5	TRBV4-2	TGTGCCAGCAGCCGGGGACAGGGTGGCAATCAGCCCCAGCATTTT	CASSRGQGGNQPQHF
13	-	-	TRBJ2-7	TRBV7-8	TGTGCCAGCAGCCTAGGAAAGTTGGGCGAGCGGTACTTC	CASSLGKLGERYF
17	-	many	TRBJ1-6	TRBV9	TGTGCCAGCACCCCCAGAGGAACAGCCGACTATAATTCACCCCTCCACTTT	CASTPRGTADYNSPLHF
13	-	-	TRBJ1-5	TRBV7-8	TGTGCCAGCAGCCCCGGGTGGGGAGAGACCCAGCATTTT	CASSPGWGETQHF
14	-	once	TRBJ1-1	TRBV7-9	TGTGCCAGCAGCTTCCGGGACTGGAACACTGAAGCTTTCTTT	CASSFRDWNTEAFF
13	TRBD1	many	TRBJ2-7	TRBV6-6	TGTGCCAGCAGCATAGACAGGGCCTACGAGCAGTACTTC	CASSIDRAYEQYF
13	-	many	TRBJ2-2	TRBV7-9	TGTGCCAGCAGCCCCGACGGGCACGGGGAGCTGTTTTTT	CASSPDGHGELFF
16	TRBD2	many	TRBJ2-5	TRBV4-1	TGCGCCAGCAGCCTAGACGGACTAGCGGGACAAGAGACCCAGTACTTC	CASSLDGLAGQETQYF
13	TRBD1	many	TRBJ2-7	TRBV6-5	TGTGCCAGCAGTCTCGGACAGGGGGCGAGAGGGTACTTC	CASSLGQGARGYF
14	TRBD1	many	TRBJ2-2	TRBV5-1	TGCGCCAGCAGACAGGGGGATGGCACCGGGGAGCTGTTTTTT	CASRQGDGTGELFF
13	-	many	TRBJ1-2	TRBV7-3	TGTGCCAGCAGCCCGGGACAAATATATGGCTACACCTTC	CASSPGQIYGYTF
11	TRBD1	many	TRBJ1-2	TRBV6-5	TGTGCCAGCAGTCGGGGACAGTCCCGCACCTTC	CASSRGQSRTF
14	-	many	TRBJ1-1	TRBV20-1	TGCAGTGCTAGAATTGTTTCGTGGGACACTGAAGCTTTCTTT	CSARIVSWDTEAFF
14	TRBD2	-	TRBJ2-7	TRBV2	TGTGCCAGCAGTCCCGGGACTAGTGGTCGCGAGCAGTACTTC	CASSPGTSGREQYF
13	-	-	TRBJ1-5	TRBV19	TGTGCCAGTAGTTTTTTTAGCAATCAGCCCCAGCATTTT	CASSFFSNQPQHF
14	TRBD1	medium-sized	TRBJ1-6	TRBV2	TGTGCCAGCAGTCCAACGGACAGGCTATTACCCCTCCACTTT	CASSPTDRLLPLHF
15	TRBD1	many	TRBJ1-2	TRBV28	TGTGCCAGCAGTGGCTACCGGGACAGCTTCTATGGCTACACCTTC	CASSGYRDSFYGYTF
12	TRBD1	many	TRBJ2-7	TRBV20-1	TGCAGTGCGGCTACGGACAGGGGCTACGTGCAATTC	CSAATDRGYVQF
15	-	many	TRBJ2-5	TRBV5-1	TGCGCCAGCAGCCCCGGACACAATGGGTTGGAGACCCAGTACTTC	CASSPGHNGLETQYF
13	-	-	TRBJ1-2	TRBV7-9	TGTGCCAGCGGCTCAATGGGGGCGTATGGCTACACCTTC	CASGSMGAYGYTF
14	-	-	TRBJ1-3	TRBV29-1	TGCAGCGTTGAGCCCCTTGGACAGTGGGACACCATATATTTT	CSVEPLGQWDTIYF
10	-	-	TRBJ1-5	TRBV2	TGTGCACAGGGCGATCAGCCCCAGCATTTT	CAQGDQPQHF
14	-	many	TRBJ1-3	TRBV3-1	TGTGCCAGCAGCCAATCCCACTCTGGAAACACCATATATTTT	CASSQSHSGNTIYF
13	-	many	TRBJ1-5	TRBV7-9	TGTGCCAGCAGCTCGCCGGCCCGGGGGCCCCAGCATTTT	CASSSPARGPQHF
16	TRBD2	-	TRBJ2-7	TRBV7-9	TGTGCCAGCAGCCTAGGTCTCGGGCTAGCGGGCTACGAGCAGTACTTC	CASSLGLGLAGYEQYF
11	-	many	TRBJ1-3	TRBV5-1	TGCGCCAGCAGCTCGGGAAACACCATATATTTT	CASSSGNTIYF
15	TRBD1	-	TRBJ1-1	TRBV7-6	TGTGCCAGCAGCCGTGAACAGGGGGGATGGACTGAAGCTTTCTTT	CASSREQGGWTEAFF
14	-	-	TRBJ1-1	TRBV20-1	TGCAGTGCTAGGCGAGCCCAGGGGTGGACTGAAGCTTTCTTT	CSARRAQGWTEAFF
15	-	many	TRBJ1-1	TRBV10-3	TGTGCCATCAGTGATTTGGTGGGAATGAACACTGAAGCTTTCTTT	CAISDLVGMNTEAFF
15	TRBD1	many	TRBJ2-5	TRBV19	TGTGCCAGTAATCCCGACAGGGGCCCGAGGGAGACCCAGTACTTC	CASNPDRGPRETQYF
12	TRBD2	many	TRBJ2-7	TRBV30	TGTGCCCTAGGGACTAGCGGACCCGAGCAGTACTTC	CALGTSGPEQYF
12	-	-	TRBJ2-7	TRBV20-1	TGCAGTGCTAGAGGCGGGGCCTACGAGCAGTACTTC	CSARGGAYEQYF
13	-	few	TRBJ2-5	TRBV11-2	TGTGCCAGCAGCCCCCCGTTTGACGAGACCCAGTACTTC	CASSPPFDETQYF
13	-	many	TRBJ2-7	TRBV11-2	TGTGCCAGCAGCTTAGGTAGTATTAACGAGCAGTACTTC	CASSLGSINEQYF
15	-	many	TRBJ2-7	TRBV20-1	TGCAGTGCTGGGGGCGTGGGCCAACCCGCCTACGAGCAGTACTTC	CSAGGVGQPAYEQYF
13	-	-	TRBJ1-3	TRBV14	TGTGCCAGCAGCCGACTGGGCAGGAACACCATATATTTT	CASSRLGRNTIYF
12	-	many	TRBJ1-1	TRBV7-3	TGTGCCAGCAGCTTAGGTGGGAGTGAAGCTTTCTTT	CASSLGGSEAFF
13	-	many	TRBJ1-1	TRBV9	TGTGCCAGCAGCCCGGGACACCTCACTGAAGCTTTCTTT	CASSPGHLTEAFF
13	-	-	TRBJ2-5	TRBV2	TGTGCCAGCAGCCAGGACGGAGTAGAGACCCAGTACTTC	CASSQDGVETQYF
15	-	-	TRBJ2-5	TRBV5-8	TGTGCCAGCAGCCCGGTCGCGGCGTACCAAGAGACCCAGTACTTC	CASSPVAAYQETQYF